This TCR beta chain was sequenced during a study of blood T cells in healthy people across ages. A J-beta primer mix and a sample-barcoded 5' primer were used in a second PCR of roughly 6 to 11 cycles. The yield of each sample was at least 2.5 million CDR3-containing paired-end reads. TCRdb analysed the 5' RACE reads with MiXCR anew, one entry per CDR3 protein. The sample has 910,000 or so distinct CDR3 sequences; roughly half are singletons. Turning to this clonotype: Its antigen is undetermined.

Points from the study as a whole: The diversity estimates, figures obtained from one million T cells, were considered underestimates. Relative to aged donors, long-lived donors carried more naive CD4+ cells and displayed higher diversity. As age increased, TCR beta diversity per million T cells fell in a roughly linear fashion.

Germline V gives CDR1 SQVTM, CDR2 ANQGSEA. The V end lost 8 bases, the J end lost 0 bases, and 19 bases lay between the germline ends. The CDR3 runs to 15 residues. The clonotype comes from a woman aged 55-69 years in good health. The material sequenced was blood. This chain connects TRBV29-1 to TRBJ1-1, with D possibly matching TRBD1 (5 bases). The CDR3, as DNA: TGCAGCCATGCTCCAGCAGACAGACTGAACACTGAAGCTTTCTTT. Translation gives CSHAPADRLNTEAFF.